The text below deals with one T cell receptor beta chain. The data are from a study of blood T cell repertoires in COVID-19. Clones were sequenced by immunoSEQ multiplex PCR, and TCRdb holds only the in-frame ones, with some missing. In the table there are around 300,000 clones, around 80% of which are singletons. The clonotype originates from a young man with active or convalescent COVID-19. Input material: peripheral blood.

CDR3 in DNA: TGCGCCAGCAGCCAGGACAGGGAGATATCGGGCTACACCTTC. Protein sequence: CASSQDREISGYTF. J is TRBJ1-2 and V is TRBV4-3; 8 positions agree with TRBD1. Germline-derived CDR1 and CDR2 are LGHNA and YSLEER. J gave up 8 bases and V 3 bases, and 8 bases lay outside the gene matches. The CDR3 loop spans 14 amino acids.